The TCR beta chain described here comes from a study of blood T cell repertoires in COVID-19. At the level of the study: COVID-19 samples collected from the United States, Italy and Spain covered acute and convalescent phases.

The CDR3 spans 15 residues. Per the germline V gene, CDR1 is SNHLY and CDR2 is FYNNEI. V was pared by 5 bases and J by 0 bases, with 4 bases of the junction left unmatched. Those who participated ranged in age from about 18 to 89 years and resided in 20 to 25 US areas. Donors were grouped by their self-reported clinical history. The sample holds one count of this clone. How the authors handled the data: Using reference gene primer amplification, nucleated cell counts were estimated. Measured with immunoSEQ multiplex PCR; TCRdb has only the in-frame clones, and not every one. For V, J and clone size, that table is used; D and trimming come from the DNA. The sample carries 200,000 or so clones, 80% to 90% recorded once.

The chain carries TRBV2 and TRBJ1-3; the match to TRBD1 covers 7 bases. Specimen: PBMCs or T cells enriched from blood (not recorded which). This clonotype was obtained from a woman aged 40 to 49 with acute COVID-19. The CDR3 DNA sequence: TGTGCCAGCAGTTTTTCAGGGGGCTCTGGAAACACCATATATTTT. This translates into CASSFSGGSGNTIYF. Full variable domain (remainder filled in from reference TRBV2 and TRBJ1-3): EPEVTQTPSHQVTQMGQEVILRCVPISNHLYFYWYRQILGQKVEFLVSFYNNEISEKSEIFDDQFSVERPDGSNFTLKIRSTKLEDSAMYFCASSFSGGSGNTIYFGEGSWLTVV.